What follows are 26 T cell receptor beta chains derived from one specimen sequenced in a study of vaccination and CD4 T cells after COVID-19. With the Oncomine TCR Beta short-read assay, DNA from cultured CD4+ T cells was sequenced. TCRdb re-called the PCR reads with MiXCR, one entry per CDR3 protein. This table has roughly 13,000 distinct CDR3 sequences, 40% to 60% appearing once. Treatment defined: roughly nine-day PBMC culture with coronavirus spike peptide pools or control peptides (ViraFEST assay). Their recognized antigens are unknown. Sequenced material: CD4+ T cells from blood, cultured in vitro, taken before SARS-CoV-2 vaccination. These receptor sequences come from a human donor who had recovered from COVID-19.

There are a few counts of this clonotype. This CDR3 is CASSVSPAGQSTGELFF. CDR3 DNA: TGTGCCAGCAGCGTAAGTCCCGCCGGACAAAGCACCGGGGAGCTGTTTTTT. The V call is TRBV9, the J call TRBJ2-2, with a possible D match to TRBD1 (5 bases). Trimming took 1 base from V and 4 from J, leaving 17 bases between them. Looked up from germline, CDR1 is SGDLS and CDR2 is YYNGEE. The length of the CDR3 is 17 residues.

The rearrangement joins TRBV7-9 to TRBJ1-1; D remains ambiguous. V was cut by 4 bases and J by 1 base, with 13 bases left in between. Germline lookup yields CDR1 SEHNR and CDR2 FQNEAQ (reference sequence). This CDR3 is built from 15 residues. In DNA form, the CDR3 reads TGTGCCAGCAGCTCCCTACAAGGGAAGAACACTGAAGCTTTCTTT. As protein: CASSSLQGKNTEAFF.

With regard to this clonotype: The conserved final phenylalanine or tryptophan is absent from the CDR3, which likely points to a read error. It is unclear where the CDR3 begins or ends on the DNA, so no DNA is shown, and the CDR3 is as TCRdb lists it. The chain links TRBV2 to TRBJ1-3. The germline V gene has CDR1 SNHLY and CDR2 FYNNEI. The CDR3 region is 18 residues in length, termini included. The CDR3 sequence is CASSEMDVGSALETPYIL.

This clonotype came up a few times. The chain combines TRBV6-1 with TRBJ2-7; weak D call: TRBD2 (5 bases). CDR1 MNHNS and CDR2 SASEGT come from the germline V gene. This CDR3 is built from 14 residues. Trimming removed 6 bases at V and 1 base at J, with 13 bases between. This CDR3 is CASRNFRGSYEQYF. CDR3 coding DNA: TGTGCCAGCAGGAACTTTCGGGGTTCCTACGAGCAGTACTTC.

This clonotype was counted a single time. The V and J genes are TRBV20-1 and TRBJ1-6, with 7 bases identical to TRBD1. Germline V gene data show CDR1 as DFQATT and CDR2 as SNEGSKA (reference sequence). V lost 3 bases to trimming and J lost 5 bases; unmatched junction nucleotides: 10. The CDR3 contains 16 residues. CDR3 amino acids: CSASSPFGQDNSPLHF. The CDR3 coding sequence is TGCAGTGCTAGTTCGCCGTTTGGACAGGATAATTCACCCCTCCACTTT.

The rearrangement joins TRBV7-9 to TRBJ2-5; the match to TRBD1 covers 10 bases. CDR1 SEHNR and CDR2 FQNEAQ come from the germline V gene (reference sequence). The CDR3 covers 14 residues. The V and J ends lost 5 bases and 4 bases, in that order; junction bases with no gene match: 4. This chain's CDR3 is CASSPGTGVETQYF. Written as DNA, the CDR3 is TGTGCCAGCAGCCCGGGGACAGGGGTAGAGACCCAGTACTTC. The variable domain in full, completed from reference TRBV7-9 and TRBJ2-5, reads DTGVSQNPRHKITKRGQNVTFRCDPISEHNRLYWYRQTLGQGPEFLTYFQNEAQLEKSRLLSDRFSAERPKGSFSTLEIQRTEQGDSAMYLCASSPGTGVETQYFGPGTRLLVL.

This chain joins TRBV27 and TRBJ1-1, with 7 positions matching TRBD1. CDR1 is MNHEY, CDR2 SMNVEV, per germline (reference sequence). V was clipped by 3 bases and J by 10 bases; unmatched bases: 11. CDR3 size: 14 residues. Here the CDR3 DNA reads TGTGCCAGCAGTTTTCACGGTACAGGGGAGGGAGCTTTCTTT. It yields the protein CASSFHGTGEGAFF.

This CDR3 reads CATSEGGSAYEQYF. In nucleotides, the CDR3 is TGTGCCACGTCCGAGGGGGGTAGTGCCTACGAGCAGTACTTC. V usage is TRBV15 and J usage is TRBJ2-7; D is possibly TRBD1 or TRBD2 (6 bases each). CDR1 is LNHNV and CDR2 is YYDKDF in the germline V gene (reference sequence). This CDR3 contains 14 residues. Between the trimmed V and J ends, which lost 9 bases and 2 bases, there was a span of 17 bases.

The chain recombines TRBV7-3 with TRBJ1-2; D gene uncertain. The CDR3 sequence is 13 residues long. V lost 5 bases, J lost 2 bases, and 9 bases lay in between. Germline lookup yields CDR1 SGHTA and CDR2 FQGTGA. CDR3: CASSPDGNYGYTF. CDR3 in DNA: TGTGCCAGCAGCCCGGACGGAAACTATGGCTACACCTTC. Filled out from reference TRBV7-3 and TRBJ1-2, the complete variable domain reads GAGVSQTPSNKVTEKGKYVELRCDPISGHTALYWYRQSLGQGPEFLIYFQGTGAADDSGLPNDRFFAVRPEGSVSTLKIQRTERGDSAVYLCASSPDGNYGYTFGSGTRLTVV.

V and J are TRBV20-1 and TRBJ1-1, with TRBD1 identical over 9 bases. CDR3 length: 11 residues. The J segment lost 9 bases and the V segment lost 6 bases, leaving 5 bases of the junction unmatched. CDR1 DFQATT and CDR2 SNEGSKA come from the germline V gene (reference sequence). In DNA, the CDR3 is TGCAGTGCGCGGGACAGGGCAAAAGCTTTCTTT. It yields the protein CSARDRAKAFF.

This clonotype occurred a few times. The gene calls are TRBV11-3 and TRBJ1-2; D is uncertain. Germline CDR1 is SGHNT and CDR2 is YENEEA. Trimming removed 5 bases at V and 4 bases at J, with 8 bases between. The CDR3 covers 12 residues. The DNA for the CDR3 is TGTGCCAGCAGCCGAGGAATCTATGGCTACACCTTC. Its translation is CASSRGIYGYTF.

The chain combines TRBV9 with TRBJ1-2, with D tentatively TRBD1 (6 bases). This CDR3 region has 14 residues. Deletions cut 0 bases from V and 4 bases from J, with 10 bases between. CDR1 is SGDLS and CDR2 is YYNGEE in the germline V gene. CDR3 nucleotides: TGTGCCAGCAGCGTAGATTCAGGGGCCTATGGCTACACCTTC. This codes for CASSVDSGAYGYTF.

The chain joins TRBV5-1 to TRBJ1-1; D may be TRBD1 (6 bases). Trimming removed 2 bases at V and 0 bases at J, with 20 bases between. Per germline, CDR1 SGHRS and CDR2 YFSETQ. The CDR3 length is 18 residues. This chain's CDR3 is CASSLTGTPYGVNTEAFF. The DNA for the CDR3 is TGCGCCAGCAGCTTAACAGGGACTCCTTATGGGGTGAACACTGAAGCTTTCTTT.

This clonotype occurred a few times. The chain recombines TRBV24-1 with TRBJ1-1; 8 bases map to TRBD1. The CDR3 contains 17 residues. V lost 8 bases to trimming and J lost 0 bases; unmatched junction nucleotides: 13. Per germline, CDR1 KGHDR and CDR2 SFDVKD. CDR3 coding DNA: TGTGCCACCATTCAAGAACAGGGGGAACTGATGAACACTGAAGCTTTCTTT. Amino acid sequence: CATIQEQGELMNTEAFF.

In its sample, this clonotype ranks as medium-sized (0.01 to 0.1%). The V call is TRBV20-1, the J call TRBJ2-5, with D perhaps given as TRBD1 or TRBD2 (5 bases each). The CDR3 runs 14 residues. Germline CDR1 and CDR2: DFQATT and SNEGSKA (reference sequence). The ends were cut back, 3 bases at V and 1 base at J, with 12 bases in the middle. The chain's CDR3 is CSASRGAAQETQYF. The CDR3 coding sequence is TGCAGTGCTAGCAGAGGGGCAGCCCAAGAGACCCAGTACTTC.

V gene TRBV7-3 combines with J gene TRBJ1-2; no clear D. The CDR3 runs 14 residues. Germline V gene data show CDR1 as SGHTA and CDR2 as FQGTGA. The ends were cut back, 5 bases at V and 1 base at J, with 11 bases in the middle. The CDR3 region is CASSQGPDNYGYTF. In DNA, the CDR3 is TGTGCCAGCAGCCAAGGGCCAGATAACTATGGCTACACCTTC.

By proportion, this clonotype is medium-sized. The chain links TRBV7-9 to TRBJ2-3, with no clear D. V was clipped by 6 bases and J by 0 bases, with 13 bases between them. CDR1 and CDR2 from the germline V gene are SEHNR and FQNEAQ (reference sequence). There are 15 residues in the CDR3. The CDR3 protein is CASRKAETSTDTQYF. DNA for the CDR3: TGTGCCAGCAGAAAAGCAGAAACTAGCACAGATACGCAGTATTTT.

The chain is built from TRBV19 and TRBJ2-7; D call uncertain. V was clipped by 4 bases and J by 4 bases, with 14 bases between them. The germline gives CDR1 LNHDA, CDR2 SQIVND (reference sequence). The CDR3 spans 14 residues. The CDR3 protein is CASSTALVGYEQYF. CDR3 coding DNA: TGTGCCAGTAGTACGGCCCTGGTGGGATACGAGCAGTACTTC.

This chain links TRBV20-1 with TRBJ2-1, with D perhaps matching TRBD2 (7 bases). The CDR3 sequence is 17 residues long. The germline V gene encodes CDR1 DFQATT and CDR2 SNEGSKA (reference sequence). V lost 2 bases and J lost 2, with 19 bases in between. The CDR3 loop reads CSARPFVGGATYNEQFF. In DNA form, the CDR3 reads TGCAGTGCTAGACCGTTCGTGGGGGGGGCAACCTACAATGAGCAGTTCTTC.

This clonotype is deemed medium-sized. This rearrangement joins TRBV20-1 to TRBJ2-7; the D gene could be TRBD1 or TRBD2 (5 bases each). The V gene's germline CDR1 is DFQATT and CDR2 SNEGSKA (reference sequence). Trimming cost V 6 bases and J 7 bases, with 16 bases left between them. The CDR3 loop spans 12 amino acids. The CDR3 coding sequence is TGCAGTGCAGCCGGATCATGGGGGGAGCAGTACTTC. This codes for CSAAGSWGEQYF.

V usage is TRBV27 and J usage is TRBJ1-6, with 7 bases identical to TRBD1. Germline CDR1 reads MNHEY; CDR2 reads SMNVEV (reference sequence). V lost 5 bases to trimming and J lost 7 bases; unmatched junction nucleotides: 8. CDR3 length: 15 amino acids. This chain's CDR3 is CASSPSQGRNSPLHF. CDR3 DNA: TGTGCCAGCAGTCCTTCACAGGGGAGGAATTCACCCCTCCACTTT.

The chain recombines TRBV2 with TRBJ2-7; D uncertain. This CDR3 is built from 13 residues. Germline V lookup: CDR1 SNHLY, CDR2 FYNNEI. V was cut by 5 bases and J by 7 bases, with 15 bases left in between. This CDR3 reads CASSYRMGAEQYF. CDR3 nucleotides: TGTGCCAGCAGTTACCGGATGGGCGCGGAGCAGTACTTC.

The chain has TRBV11-2 and TRBJ1-3; D gene uncertain. The CDR3 extends over 14 amino acids. V lost 5 bases and J lost 4, with 12 bases in between. The germline V gene has CDR1 SGHAT and CDR2 FQNNGV. The CDR3 DNA reads TGTGCCAGCAGCCCTAACAGAGCCGGAAACACCATATATTTT. Translation: CASSPNRAGNTIYF.

Only one count was recorded for this clonotype. The chain has TRBV6-5 and TRBJ2-6; 11 positions agree with TRBD2. V shed 2 bases, J shed 2 bases, and the junction held 5 bases outside the gene matches. There are 18 residues in the CDR3. Germline assignment: CDR1 MNHEY and CDR2 SVGAGI. The CDR3 spells CASSYRSSGRAGANVLTF. CDR3 bases: TGTGCCAGCAGTTACAGGAGTAGCGGGAGGGCTGGGGCCAACGTCCTGACTTTC.

V is TRBV11-3 and J is TRBJ2-5, with 10 bases fitting TRBD2. V shed 3 bases and J 4 bases; nucleotides not matched to a gene: 5. The CDR3 length is 15 residues. Germline CDR1 and CDR2: SGHNT and YENEEA. This chain's CDR3 is CASSLASGGGETQYF. CDR3 bases: TGTGCCAGCAGCTTGGCTAGCGGGGGTGGAGAGACCCAGTACTTC.

This clonotype was detected a few times. The chain links TRBV27 to TRBJ2-7; D not resolved. CDR1 MNHEY and CDR2 SMNVEV come from the germline V gene (reference sequence). V gave up 7 bases and J gave up 1 base, with 14 bases separating them. This CDR3 has 14 amino acids. DNA of the CDR3: TGTGCCAGCAAACGAAACGTAGGGTCCTACGAGCAGTACTTC. It translates to CASKRNVGSYEQYF.